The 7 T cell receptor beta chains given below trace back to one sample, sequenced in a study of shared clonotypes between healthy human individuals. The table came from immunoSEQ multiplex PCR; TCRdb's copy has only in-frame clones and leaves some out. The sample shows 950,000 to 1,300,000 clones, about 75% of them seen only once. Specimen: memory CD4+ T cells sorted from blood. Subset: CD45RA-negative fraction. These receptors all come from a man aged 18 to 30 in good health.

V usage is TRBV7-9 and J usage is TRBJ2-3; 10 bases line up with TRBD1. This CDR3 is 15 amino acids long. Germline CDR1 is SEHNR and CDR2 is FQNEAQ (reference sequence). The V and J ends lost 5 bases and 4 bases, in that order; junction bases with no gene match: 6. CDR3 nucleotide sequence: TGTGCCAGCAGCGGAACCGGGACAGGGGCAGATACGCAGTATTTT. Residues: CASSGTGTGADTQYF.

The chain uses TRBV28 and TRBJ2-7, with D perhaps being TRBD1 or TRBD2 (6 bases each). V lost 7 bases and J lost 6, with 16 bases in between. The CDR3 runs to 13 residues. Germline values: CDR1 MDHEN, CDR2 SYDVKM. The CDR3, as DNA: TGTGCCAGCACCGGGGGCTTGTTTGGCGAGCAGTACTTC. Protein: CASTGGLFGEQYF. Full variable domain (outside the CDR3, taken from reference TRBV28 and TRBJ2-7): DVKVTQSSRYLVKRTGEKVFLECVQDMDHENMFWYRQDPGLGLRLIYFSYDVKMKEKGDIPEGYSVSREKKERFSLILESASTNQTSMYLCASTGGLFGEQYFGPGTRLTVT.

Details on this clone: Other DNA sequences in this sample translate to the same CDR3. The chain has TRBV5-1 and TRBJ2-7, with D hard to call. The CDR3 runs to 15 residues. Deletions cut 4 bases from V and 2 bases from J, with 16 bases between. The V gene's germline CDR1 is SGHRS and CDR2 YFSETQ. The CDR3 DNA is TGCGCCAGCAGCCTCGACGAGAGGCAGACCTACGAGCAGTACTTC. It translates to CASSLDERQTYEQYF.

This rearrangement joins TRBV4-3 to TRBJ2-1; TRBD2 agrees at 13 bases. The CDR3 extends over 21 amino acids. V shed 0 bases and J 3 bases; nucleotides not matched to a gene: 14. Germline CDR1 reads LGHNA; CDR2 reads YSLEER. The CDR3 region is CASSQDLDFRTSGRNYNEQFF. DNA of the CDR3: TGCGCCAGCAGCCAAGATCTAGACTTCAGGACTAGCGGGAGAAACTACAATGAGCAGTTCTTC.

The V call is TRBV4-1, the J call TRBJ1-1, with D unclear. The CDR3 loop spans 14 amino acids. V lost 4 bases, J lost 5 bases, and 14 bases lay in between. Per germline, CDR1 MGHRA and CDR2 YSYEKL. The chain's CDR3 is CASSLDWAGTEAFF. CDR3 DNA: TGCGCCAGCAGCCTGGACTGGGCGGGTACTGAAGCTTTCTTT.

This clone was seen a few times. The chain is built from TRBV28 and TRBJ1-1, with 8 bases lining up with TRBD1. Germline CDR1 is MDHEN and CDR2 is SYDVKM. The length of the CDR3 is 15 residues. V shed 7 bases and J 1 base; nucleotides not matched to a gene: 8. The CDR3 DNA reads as TGTGCCAGCACCCCCTCCGGGACAGGGAACACTGAAGCTTTCTTT. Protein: CASTPSGTGNTEAFF.

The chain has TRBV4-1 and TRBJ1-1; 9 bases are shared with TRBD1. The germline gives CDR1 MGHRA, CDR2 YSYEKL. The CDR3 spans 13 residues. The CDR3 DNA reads TGCGCTAGCCAGGGACAGGGAAGACTTGAAGCTTTCTTT. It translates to CASQGQGRLEAFF.